This T cell receptor beta chain was obtained from a study of blood T cell repertoires in COVID-19 (dated by TCRdb to the early 2020s). Background on the whole study: Samples from collaborators originated in the United States, Italy and Spain and spanned both the acute and convalescent phases of COVID-19. The prospective study material was composed of cDNA or gDNA derived from T cells, B-cell-depleted T cells, or PBMCs. Deeply sampled blood TCRbeta repertoires from subjects exposed to, actively infected with, or recovered from COVID-19 were included in the dataset. The repertoires were released in a freely available public database intended as a resource for research on the immune response to SARS-CoV-2. Samples were obtained from the ongoing ImmuneRACE study (first 160 participants) and from over 1,000 subjects provided by 6 global collaborators. A de-identified subject ID, COVID-19 status, age in years and sex were almost always included in the sample metadata. Where available, HLA class I and class II types were obtained from metadata supplied by the sample provider rather than from assay-based typing. Results and caveats for the whole study, not just this receptor: How much clinical and demographic metadata was included differed by source and by participant, and the metadata was provided uncurated.

TCRbeta CDR3 regions were amplified from genomic DNA using the immunoSEQ Assay, a bias-controlled multiplex PCR. The paper's data handling went like this. The number of nucleated cells in each sample was estimated by amplification of reference gene primers within the assay. Sequence reads were collapsed and filtered to measure the absolute abundance of every unique TCRbeta CDR3 rearrangement. For each sample, productive Simpson clonality was calculated as the square root of Simpson's diversity index over productive rearrangements. Held by TCRdb, this immuneACCESS table contains in-frame sequences only and omits some clones. Under half of the omission traces to an unresolved V gene where checked; the cause of the rest is unknown. From that table come the V and J calls and clone size; the DNA was used to work out D and trimming. The sample table contains 140,000 to 150,000 clones; only one count was recorded for over 80% of them. The ten largest account for roughly 2.9% of the sample.

Note on this clone: The antigen this receptor binds is unknown. Per-nucleotide qualities are absent, and no much larger clonotype sits a single base away.

Collaborating institutions collected whole blood in K2EDTA tubes following their own protocols. For TCRbeta analysis, collaborator samples were shipped as frozen whole blood, as isolated PBMCs, or as DNA extracted from either sample type. Taken from the germline V gene, the CDR1 and CDR2 loops are KGHSH and LQKENI. The CDR3 covers 13 residues, taking in both the cysteine and the phenylalanine. The retained sequence is limited to the CDR3, 39 bases, with the frame set at the first base. Trimming takes 0 bases from V and 7 bases from J, and the germline ends sit 9 bases apart. The source material was peripheral blood. This sequence uses TRBV18 and TRBJ1-1; the D gene lacks a confident call. This sequence originates from a woman aged 40 to 50 with active or convalescent COVID-19. The bases are TGTGCCAGCTCACCACCGGGCCCCGGTGAAGCTTTCTTT. It translates as CASSPPGPGEAFF.